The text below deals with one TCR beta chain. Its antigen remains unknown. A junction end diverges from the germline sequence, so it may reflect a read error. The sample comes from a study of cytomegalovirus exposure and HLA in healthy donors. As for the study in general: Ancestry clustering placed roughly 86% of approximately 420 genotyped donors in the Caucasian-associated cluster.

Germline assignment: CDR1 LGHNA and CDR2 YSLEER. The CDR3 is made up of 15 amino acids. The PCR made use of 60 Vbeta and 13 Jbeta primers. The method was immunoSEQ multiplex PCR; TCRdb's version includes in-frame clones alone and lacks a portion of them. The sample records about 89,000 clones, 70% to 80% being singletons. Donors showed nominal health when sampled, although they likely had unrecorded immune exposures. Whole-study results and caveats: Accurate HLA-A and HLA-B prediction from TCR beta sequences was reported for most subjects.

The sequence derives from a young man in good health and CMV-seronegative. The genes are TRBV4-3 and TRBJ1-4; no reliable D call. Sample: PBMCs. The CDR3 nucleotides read TGCACCAGCAGCCAAGACCGTGCCCTAAATGAAAAACTGTTTTTT. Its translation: CTSSQDRALNEKLFF.